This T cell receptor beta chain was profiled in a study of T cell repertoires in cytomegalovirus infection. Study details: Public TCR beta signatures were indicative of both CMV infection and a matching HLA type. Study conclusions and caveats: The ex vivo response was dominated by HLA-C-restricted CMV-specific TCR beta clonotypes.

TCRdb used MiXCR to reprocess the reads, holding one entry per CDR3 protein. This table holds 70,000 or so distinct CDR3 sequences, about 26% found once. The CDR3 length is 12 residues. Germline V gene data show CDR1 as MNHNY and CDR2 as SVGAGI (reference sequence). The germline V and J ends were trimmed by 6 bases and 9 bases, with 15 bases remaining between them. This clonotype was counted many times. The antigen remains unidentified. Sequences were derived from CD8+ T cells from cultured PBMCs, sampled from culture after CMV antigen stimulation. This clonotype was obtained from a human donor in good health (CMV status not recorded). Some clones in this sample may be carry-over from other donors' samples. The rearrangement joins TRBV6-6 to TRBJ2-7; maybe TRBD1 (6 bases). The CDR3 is CASSPDEGVQYF. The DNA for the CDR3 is TGTGCCAGCAGCCCTGACGAGGGGGTGCAGTACTTC.